These 5 T cell receptor beta chains share one sample of origin, sequenced in a study of CD8+ T cells in alopecia areata. As to treatment: oral pan-JAK inhibitor, 5-10 mg twice daily. Following RNA extraction, reverse transcription yielded cDNA that acted as the sequencing template. TCRdb keeps only in-frame clones here, not all; method: immunoSEQ multiplex PCR. The sample contains some 190,000 clones, roughly 60% of which appear only once. Here the sequenced sample was CD4+ T cells sorted from blood, taken around week 49, from a patient treated with tofacitinib. These receptor sequences come from a human donor with alopecia areata.

This chain connects TRBV20-1 to TRBJ1-4, with D tentatively TRBD1 (5 bases). V shed 6 bases and J shed 10 bases, with 12 bases lying between them. The CDR3 has 11 amino acids. Per germline, CDR1 DFQATT and CDR2 SNEGSKA (reference sequence). The CDR3: CSATGTGKLFF. CDR3 DNA: TGCAGTGCCACCGGGACTGGAAAACTGTTTTTT.

V and J are TRBV27 and TRBJ2-3; no reliable D call. The CDR3 runs to 12 residues. CDR1 and CDR2 from the germline V gene are MNHEY and SMNVEV (reference sequence). Deletions cut 8 bases from V and 4 bases from J, with 10 bases between. CDR3 protein: CASGSASDTQYF. The CDR3 DNA follows: TGTGCCAGCGGAAGTGCCTCAGATACGCAGTATTTT.

This rearrangement joins TRBV7-2 to TRBJ2-1, with no clear D. Trimming removed 5 bases at V and 15 bases at J, with 14 bases between. Per the germline V gene, CDR1 is SGHTA and CDR2 is FQGNSA. The CDR3 is 11 residues long. The CDR3 DNA follows: TGTGCCAGCAGCCAGGATCCCAAGTGGTTCTTC. Protein product: CASSQDPKWFF.

The chain links TRBV4-3 to TRBJ2-1; 9 nucleotides agree with TRBD2. Unmatched junction bases numbered 14, after V lost 2 bases and J lost 6 bases. The CDR3 totals 18 residues. Germline assignment: CDR1 LGHNA and CDR2 YSLEER. CDR3 bases: TGCGCCAGCAGCCAATCCCCCCGGGGGCGGGGGGGCCGCAATGAGCAGTTCTTC. It codes for CASSQSPRGRGGRNEQFF.

The chain recombines TRBV4-3 with TRBJ2-7, with D perhaps being TRBD1 or TRBD2 (5 bases each). Germline V gene lookup returns CDR1 LGHNA and CDR2 YSLEER. This CDR3 has 13 residues. Between the trimmed V and J ends, which lost 4 bases and 5 bases, there was a span of 12 bases. This CDR3 reads CASSRDVGDEQYF. The CDR3 DNA sequence: TGCGCCAGCAGCCGGGACGTAGGGGACGAGCAGTACTTC.